The clone carrying this TCR beta chain was found many times. What it binds is not known. The data are from a study of T-cell reconstitution after alpha-beta-depleted transplantation in children. Study-level results: From newly produced T cells came most of the T-cell counts and diversity one year after transplant.

The CDR3 extends over 20 amino acids. The germline gives CDR1 LNHDA, CDR2 SQIVND (reference sequence). V was clipped by 1 base and J by 0 bases; unmatched bases: 10. The TCRbeta library was prepared with unique molecular identifiers. A single record per CDR3 protein comes from TCRdb applying MiXCR to the PCR reads. The data show over 85,000 distinct CDR3 sequences, with 6% to 9% seen just once and about 17% held by the top ten. Material: PBMCs, obtained before TCRalphabeta/CD19-depleted stem cell transplant. The chain is built from TRBV19 and TRBJ2-1, with 12 bases matching TRBD1. This receptor was identified in a boy aged 2-15 years with acute lymphoblastic leukemia, due to receive a stem cell transplant. In DNA form, the CDR3 reads TGTGCCAGTAGTATAGGGGACAGGGGGCATTTTAGTAGCTCCTACAATGAGCAGTTCTTC. This encodes CASSIGDRGHFSSSYNEQFF. Filled out from reference TRBV19 and TRBJ2-1, the complete variable domain reads DGGITQSPKYLFRKEGQNVTLSCEQNLNHDAMYWYRQDPGQGLRLIYYSQIVNDFQKGDIAEGYSVSREKKESFPLTVTSAQKNPTAFYLCASSIGDRGHFSSSYNEQFFGPGTRLTVL.